The 21 T cell receptor beta chains reported below all come from one sample, sequenced in a study of early T cells in non-severe SARS-CoV-2 infection. Via MiXCR, TCRdb re-called the 5' RACE reads, giving one row per CDR3 protein. In the table there are tens of thousands of distinct CDR3 sequences, over 7% of which are singletons. Material for sequencing was whole blood. The source of these receptors is an adult who was a healthcare worker with PCR-confirmed SARS-CoV-2 infection or an uninfected control (not recorded which).

This clonotype was observed a few times. The V gene is TRBV6-1, the J gene TRBJ2-1, with 7 bases fitting TRBD2. The CDR3 is 15 residues long. V gave up 4 bases and J gave up 0 bases; unmatched junction bases: 3. Germline V gene sequence: CDR1 MNHNS, CDR2 SASEGT. CDR3 amino acids: CASSGERGSYNEQFF. CDR3 DNA: TGTGCCAGCAGTGGGGAGCGGGGCTCCTACAATGAGCAGTTCTTC.

This clonotype was observed many times. The chain links TRBV19 to TRBJ1-5, with unresolved D. The V gene lost 1 base and the J gene lost 6 bases, with 7 bases spanning the gap. The V gene's germline CDR1 is LNHDA and CDR2 SQIVND (reference sequence). The CDR3 has 13 residues. The CDR3 DNA reads TGTGCCAGTAGTATAGCCCTGGGTCAGCCCCAGCATTTT. Translating gives CASSIALGQPQHF.

V and J are TRBV7-2 and TRBJ1-6; perhaps TRBD1 as D (6 bases). The CDR3 loop spans 13 amino acids. Trimming left V 5 bases short and J 9 bases short, with 11 bases between. Germline V gene sequence: CDR1 SGHTA, CDR2 FQGNSA. CDR3: CASSMDRFSPLHF. CDR3 DNA: TGTGCCAGCAGCATGGACAGATTTTCACCCCTCCACTTT. The whole variable domain, remainder taken from reference TRBV7-2 and TRBJ1-6, is GAGVSQSPSNKVTEKGKDVELRCDPISGHTALYWYRQSLGQGLEFLIYFQGNSAPDKSGLPSDRFSAERTGGSVSTLTIQRTQQEDSAVYLCASSMDRFSPLHFGNGTRLTVT.

This clonotype was detected ten times or more. The rearrangement joins TRBV10-3 to TRBJ2-2; 7 bases match TRBD1. CDR3 length equals 15 residues. V lost 3 bases and J lost 7; bases outside the gene matches: 8. Looked up from germline, CDR1 is ENHRY and CDR2 is SYGVKD. The CDR3 spells CAISDTLRTGGELFF. Written as DNA, the CDR3 is TGTGCCATCAGTGATACACTCAGGACAGGCGGGGAGCTGTTTTTT.

This clonotype was seen a handful of times. The chain employs TRBV7-9 and TRBJ2-5; D remains ambiguous. CDR1 is SEHNR and CDR2 is FQNEAQ in the germline V gene (reference sequence). The CDR3 loop spans 11 amino acids. Deletions cut 3 bases from V and 5 bases from J, with 4 bases between. Here the CDR3 reads CASSLVETQYF. CDR3 sequence (DNA): TGTGCCAGCAGCTTGGTGGAGACCCAGTACTTC.

This chain uses TRBV15 with TRBJ2-3; possibly TRBD2 for D (7 bases). The V end was cut by 4 bases, the J end by 4 bases, with 12 bases between. The CDR3 length is 14 residues. CDR1 is LNHNV, CDR2 YYDKDF, per germline (reference sequence). In DNA form, the CDR3 reads TGTGCCACCAGCATGGCGGGGGCGTCAGATACGCAGTATTTT. This gives the protein CATSMAGASDTQYF. Variable domain in full (rest from reference TRBV15 and TRBJ2-3): DAMVIQNPRYQVTQFGKPVTLSCSQTLNHNVMYWYQQKSSQAPKLLFHYYDKDFNNEADTPDNFQSRRPNTSFCFLDIRSPGLGDTAMYLCATSMAGASDTQYFGPGTRLTVL.

The V gene is TRBV5-6, the J gene TRBJ2-7; unclear D gene. Germline CDR1 SGHDT, CDR2 YYEEEE. The V gene lost 0 bases and the J gene lost 3 bases, with 10 bases spanning the gap. CDR3 length: 14 residues. The CDR3 sequence is CASSLAGSVYEQYF. The CDR3 DNA is TGTGCCAGCAGCTTGGCAGGCAGCGTCTACGAGCAGTACTTC.

The table lists this clonotype with many counts. This chain connects TRBV6-5 to TRBJ2-2; no clear D. Trimming removed 8 bases at V and 4 bases at J, with 17 bases between. The CDR3 length is 15 residues. Germline-derived CDR1 and CDR2 are MNHEY and SVGAGI. DNA for the CDR3: TGTGCCAGCGGCGCTACGGGCATCGGCACCGGGGAGCTGTTTTTT. It codes for CASGATGIGTGELFF.

This clonotype was seen only a few times. The chain links TRBV12-3 or TRBV12-4 to TRBJ1-2, with D perhaps matching TRBD1 (5 bases). The V end was cut by 5 bases, the J end by 4 bases, with 11 bases between. The CDR3 has 13 residues. The CDR3 DNA reads TGTGCCAGCAGTACCAGGGAGGTCTATGGCTACACCTTC. It specifies CASSTREVYGYTF.

This clonotype was seen many times. The rearrangement joins TRBV5-1 to TRBJ2-1; D might be TRBD1 or TRBD2, each matching 5 bases. Germline values: CDR1 SGHRS, CDR2 YFSETQ. Trimming removed 0 bases at V and 8 bases at J, with 18 bases between. This CDR3 comprises 16 residues. The CDR3 coding sequence is TGCGCCAGCAGCTTGGTGTGGGACGGGCCTAGGGATGAGCAGTTCTTC. It yields the protein CASSLVWDGPRDEQFF.

The CDR3 region has the DNA TGTGCCATCAGTTGGGGGCTCAGGAACACTGAAGCTTTCTTT. It is translated as CAISWGLRNTEAFF. V and J are TRBV10-3 and TRBJ1-1; D perhaps matches TRBD1 (6 bases). With 5 bases removed from V and 1 base from J, the gap between germline ends came to 11 bases. Germline loops: CDR1 ENHRY, CDR2 SYGVKD. This CDR3 contains 14 residues.

V is TRBV2 and J is TRBJ1-2; D uncertain. V lost 6 bases to trimming and J lost 5 bases, with 22 bases between them. This CDR3 contains 16 residues. Looked up from germline, CDR1 is SNHLY and CDR2 is FYNNEI. The CDR3 protein is CASSSLSTGMGYGYTF. CDR3 nucleotides: TGTGCCAGCAGCTCTCTCTCAACGGGAATGGGTTATGGCTACACCTTC.

In its sample, this clonotype was seen many times. This chain uses TRBV30 with TRBJ1-6; no reliable D call. The germline V gene has CDR1 GTSNPN and CDR2 SVGIG (reference sequence). Trimming left V 4 bases short and J 0 bases short, with 7 bases between. This CDR3 is 14 amino acids long. The DNA for the CDR3 is TGTGCCTGGATGCGGGGCTCCTATAATTCACCCCTCCACTTT. Translated: CAWMRGSYNSPLHF.

The table lists this clonotype with many counts. The V gene is TRBV5-1, the J gene TRBJ1-1, with D uncertain. Germline CDR1 SGHRS, CDR2 YFSETQ. Trimming took off 0 bases at V and 0 bases at J, with 3 bases between the two ends. This CDR3 region has 13 residues. CDR3 amino acids: CASSLALNTEAFF. In DNA, the CDR3 is TGCGCCAGCAGCTTGGCCCTGAACACTGAAGCTTTCTTT.

This rearrangement joins TRBV11-2 to TRBJ2-1; TRBD2 aligns across 9 bases. V dropped 2 bases and J dropped 3; count of bases not matched to a gene: 8. In germline, CDR1 is SGHAT, CDR2 FQNNGV. This CDR3 contains 17 residues. The CDR3 bases are TGTGCCAGCAGCTTAAGGGGGCTAGCGGGGTTCTACAATGAGCAGTTCTTC. Its translation: CASSLRGLAGFYNEQFF.

This clonotype was recorded a few times. The CDR3 loop is CASDPGGNEQFF. The CDR3 DNA sequence: TGTGCCAGTGACCCTGGGGGTAATGAGCAGTTCTTC. The chain has TRBV11-2 and TRBJ2-1, with D possibly called TRBD1 or TRBD2 (5 bases each). Trimming took 9 bases from V and 7 from J, leaving 13 bases between them. Germline V gene sequence: CDR1 SGHAT, CDR2 FQNNGV. The CDR3 has 12 residues.

This clonotype occurred many times. This chain links TRBV5-1 with TRBJ2-2, with 8 bases identical to TRBD2. Trimming took 3 bases from V and 6 from J; bases not matched to a gene: 7. The CDR3 sequence is 15 residues long. Germline V CDR1 and CDR2: SGHRS, YFSETQ. DNA of the CDR3: TGCGCCAGCAGCTCGTCGGCGCGGGGGGCCGGGGAGCTGTTTTTT. Translation gives CASSSSARGAGELFF.

This clonotype was seen more than once but under ten times. V is TRBV12-3 or TRBV12-4 and J is TRBJ1-1; D is uncertain. Trimming cost V 3 bases and J 1 base, with 12 bases left between them. The CDR3 runs to 15 residues. CDR3 loop: CASSFSPGRNTEAFF. The DNA for the CDR3 is TGTGCCAGCAGTTTCTCGCCCGGCAGGAACACTGAAGCTTTCTTT.

This clonotype was seen a handful of times. CDR3 nucleotide sequence: TGTGCCAGCAGCTCCCTGGGGAACACTGAAGCTTTCTTT. Amino acid sequence: CASSSLGNTEAFF. The chain joins TRBV2 to TRBJ1-1, with D hard to call. This CDR3 spans 13 amino acids. Germline V CDR1 and CDR2: SNHLY, FYNNEI. Trimming removed 6 bases from V and 1 base from J, with 9 bases in between.

This clonotype was found a few times. V and J are TRBV6-5 and TRBJ2-2; TRBD2 matches at 7 bases. Germline trimming cut 5 bases from V and 2 bases from J; bases unmatched to any gene: 8. Germline CDR1 reads MNHEY; CDR2 reads SVGAGI. The CDR3 has 16 residues. The CDR3 DNA reads TGTGCCAGCAGTAGCGGGACTTTGATAAACACCGGGGAGCTGTTTTTT. Amino acid sequence: CASSSGTLINTGELFF.

This clonotype has a count of ten or more. V and J are TRBV20-1 and TRBJ2-7; 7 nucleotides line up with TRBD1. The germline gives CDR1 DFQATT, CDR2 SNEGSKA (reference sequence). The CDR3 covers 14 residues. With 7 bases clipped from V and 2 bases from J, the junction kept 11 bases outside the gene matches. The CDR3 loop reads CSVFLQGRPYEQYF. CDR3 nucleotides: TGCAGTGTATTTTTACAGGGGCGTCCCTACGAGCAGTACTTC.